This T cell receptor (beta chain) was identified during a study of CD8 T cells in Susac syndrome. J lost 4 bases, V lost 7 bases, and 6 bases had no gene match. CDR1 MNHEY and CDR2 SVGAGI come from the germline V gene. The CDR3 runs 13 residues. Random hexamers were used to reverse transcribe an amount of roughly 0.5 to 1 ug RNA. TCRdb recomputed calls from the immunoSEQ multiplex PCR reads with MiXCR, one row per CDR3 protein. The data show tens of thousands of distinct CDR3 sequences, approximately 96% seen once. CD8+ and CD4+ T cells from blood underwent TCR beta sequencing, which was carried out in a high-throughput format.

The gene calls are TRBV6-5 and TRBJ1-1; 7 nucleotides align to TRBD1. The sequence derives from a human donor with Susac syndrome. Sequencing was carried out using CD8+ T cells from PBMCs. Written as DNA, the CDR3 is TGTGCCAGCAAAAATTCAGGGGGCACTGAAGCTTTCTTT. This codes for CASKNSGGTEAFF.